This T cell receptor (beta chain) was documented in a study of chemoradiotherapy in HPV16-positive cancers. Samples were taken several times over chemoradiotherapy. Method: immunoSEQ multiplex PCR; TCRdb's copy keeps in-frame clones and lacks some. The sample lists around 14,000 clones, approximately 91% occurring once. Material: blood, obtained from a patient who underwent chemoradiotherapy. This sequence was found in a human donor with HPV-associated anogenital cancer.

Here the CDR3 reads CASSSLTGAETQYF. The CDR3 DNA is TGTGCCAGCAGCTCATTGACAGGGGCGGAGACCCAGTACTTC. The chain carries TRBV7-9 and TRBJ2-5; 8 nucleotides agree with TRBD1. Losses at the gene ends were 4 bases for V and 5 bases for J; bases not matched to a gene: 6. Germline-derived CDR1 and CDR2 are SEHNR and FQNEAQ (reference sequence). This CDR3 has 14 residues.